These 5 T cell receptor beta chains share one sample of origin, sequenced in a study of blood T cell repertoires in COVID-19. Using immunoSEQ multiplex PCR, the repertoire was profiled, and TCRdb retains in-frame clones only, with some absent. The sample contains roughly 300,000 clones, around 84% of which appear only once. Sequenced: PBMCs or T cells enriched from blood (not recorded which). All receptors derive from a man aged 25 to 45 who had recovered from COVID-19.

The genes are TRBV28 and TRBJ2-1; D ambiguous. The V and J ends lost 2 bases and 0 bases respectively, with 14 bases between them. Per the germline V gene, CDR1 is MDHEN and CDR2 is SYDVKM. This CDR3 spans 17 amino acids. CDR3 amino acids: CASSLGRLPNSYNEQFF. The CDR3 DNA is TGTGCCAGCAGTTTAGGGCGTTTGCCAAACTCCTACAATGAGCAGTTCTTC.

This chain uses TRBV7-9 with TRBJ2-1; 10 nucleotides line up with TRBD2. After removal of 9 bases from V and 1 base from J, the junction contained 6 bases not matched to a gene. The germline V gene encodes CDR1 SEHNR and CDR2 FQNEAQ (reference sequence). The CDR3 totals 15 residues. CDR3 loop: CASLSGGASYNEQFF. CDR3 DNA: TGTGCCAGTTTGAGCGGGGGGGCGTCCTACAATGAGCAGTTCTTC.

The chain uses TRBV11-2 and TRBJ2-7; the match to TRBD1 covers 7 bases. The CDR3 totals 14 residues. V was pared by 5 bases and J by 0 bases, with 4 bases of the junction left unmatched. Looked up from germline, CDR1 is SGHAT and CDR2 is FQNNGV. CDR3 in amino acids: CASSHPGGSYEQYF. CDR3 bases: TGTGCCAGCAGCCATCCAGGGGGCTCCTACGAGCAGTACTTC. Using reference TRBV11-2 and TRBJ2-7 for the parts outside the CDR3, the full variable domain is EAGVAQSPRYKIIEKRQSVAFWCNPISGHATLYWYQQILGQGPKLLIQFQNNGVVDDSQLPKDRFSAERLKGVDSTLKIQPAKLEDSAVYLCASSHPGGSYEQYFGPGTRLTVT.

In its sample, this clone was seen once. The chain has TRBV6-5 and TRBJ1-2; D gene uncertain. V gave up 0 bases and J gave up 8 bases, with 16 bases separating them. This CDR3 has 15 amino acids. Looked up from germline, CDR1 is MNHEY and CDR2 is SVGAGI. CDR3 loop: CASSYSSSAAMGYTF. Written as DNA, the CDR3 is TGTGCCAGCAGTTACTCATCGTCGGCAGCGATGGGCTACACCTTC.

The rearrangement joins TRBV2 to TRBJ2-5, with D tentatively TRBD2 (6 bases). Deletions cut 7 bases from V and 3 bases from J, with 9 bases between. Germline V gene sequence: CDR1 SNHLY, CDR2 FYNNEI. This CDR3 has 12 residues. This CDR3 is CASMEGEETQYF. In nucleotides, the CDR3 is TGTGCCAGCATGGAGGGCGAAGAGACCCAGTACTTC.